The next 25 T cell receptor beta chains were all read from a single sample in a study of blood T cell repertoires in COVID-19. Assay used: immunoSEQ multiplex PCR; TCRdb lists only in-frame clones, some missing. The data hold over 130,000 clones, with approximately 90% observed a single time. Sequencing was performed on peripheral blood. The source is a woman older than 75 with acute or convalescent COVID-19.

The CDR3 region is CASSTSGTGVEKLFF. CDR3 DNA sequence: TGTGCCAGTAGTACCTCCGGGACAGGGGTTGAAAAACTGTTTTTT. This chain joins TRBV19 and TRBJ1-4; 10 positions agree with TRBD1. CDR1 and CDR2 from the germline V gene are LNHDA and SQIVND (reference sequence). The CDR3 is made up of 15 amino acids. The ends lost 4 bases at V and 7 bases at J; junction bases unmatched: 6. The entire variable domain, with the rest obtained from reference TRBV19 and TRBJ1-4, is as follows: DGGITQSPKYLFRKEGQNVTLSCEQNLNHDAMYWYRQDPGQGLRLIYYSQIVNDFQKGDIAEGYSVSREKKESFPLTVTSAQKNPTAFYLCASSTSGTGVEKLFFGSGTQLSVL.

The gene calls are TRBV9 and TRBJ1-2, with D tentatively TRBD1 (5 bases). This CDR3 is 14 amino acids long. From germline, CDR1 is SGDLS and CDR2 YYNGEE. The germline V and J ends were trimmed by 6 bases and 3 bases, with 15 bases remaining between them. CDR3 bases: TGTGCCAGCACCAGGGCGGGGAGCGACTATGGCTACACCTTC. Amino acid sequence: CASTRAGSDYGYTF. Filled out from reference TRBV9 and TRBJ1-2, the complete variable domain reads DSGVTQTPKHLITATGQRVTLRCSPRSGDLSVYWYQQSLDQGLQFLIQYYNGEERAKGNILERFSAQQFPDLHSELNLSSLELGDSALYFCASTRAGSDYGYTFGSGTRLTVV.

The genes are TRBV4-2 and TRBJ2-7, with TRBD2 identical over 7 bases. Per the germline V gene, CDR1 is LGHNA and CDR2 is YNFKEQ. The V and J ends lost 0 bases and 8 bases, in that order; junction bases with no gene match: 10. CDR3 length: 15 residues. The CDR3 spells CASSQEGSGESKQYF. The CDR3 nucleotides read TGTGCCAGCAGCCAAGAAGGCAGCGGGGAGAGTAAGCAGTACTTC.

CDR3 region: CASGAGYNSPLHF. The CDR3 nucleotides are TGTGCCTCGGGTGCAGGGTATAATTCACCCCTCCACTTT. The V and J genes are TRBV30 and TRBJ1-6, with D possibly TRBD1 on 5 matching bases. Trimming pared 7 bases from V and 4 bases from J, leaving 11 bases between. Germline assignment: CDR1 GTSNPN and CDR2 SVGIG (reference sequence). The CDR3 covers 13 residues. Based on the CDR3 plus reference TRBV30 and TRBJ1-6, the full variable domain is SQTIHQWPATLVQPVGSPLSLECTVEGTSNPNLYWYRQAAGRGLQLLFYSVGIGQISSEVPQNLSASRPQDRQFILSSKKLLLSDSGFYLCASGAGYNSPLHFGNGTRLTVT.

The rearrangement joins TRBV6-2 or TRBV6-3 to TRBJ2-2; 11 positions agree with TRBD2. The CDR3 runs to 16 residues. V was clipped by 6 bases and J by 5 bases; unmatched bases: 8. CDR1 is MNHEY, CDR2 SVGEGT, per germline. The CDR3 region is CASSVAGGLDTGELFF. As DNA, the CDR3 is TGTGCCAGCAGCGTAGCGGGGGGGCTGGATACCGGGGAGCTGTTTTTT.

V gene TRBV27 combines with J gene TRBJ1-1; 8 bases fit TRBD1. After removal of 5 bases from V and 1 base from J, the junction contained 15 bases not matched to a gene. Germline CDR1 is MNHEY and CDR2 is SMNVEV (reference sequence). The CDR3 is 18 residues long. This CDR3 reads CASSLTNPSQGANTEAFF. For the CDR3, the DNA is TGTGCCAGCAGTCTTACCAACCCCAGCCAGGGGGCGAACACTGAAGCTTTCTTT.

The chain joins TRBV7-2 to TRBJ2-7; D is perhaps TRBD1 (6 bases). CDR3 size: 15 residues. The V and J ends lost 1 base and 2 bases respectively, with 12 bases between them. Germline-derived CDR1 and CDR2 are SGHTA and FQGNSA. CDR3 nucleotide sequence: TGTGCCAGCAGCTTAGACGCAGGGGTCACCTACGAGCAGTACTTC. Amino acids: CASSLDAGVTYEQYF.

The chain couples TRBV18 to TRBJ2-3, with a weak D call TRBD1 (5 bases). The CDR3 contains 14 residues. V lost 2 bases, J lost 3 bases, and 9 bases lay in between. Germline CDR1 KGHSH, CDR2 LQKENI. The CDR3 sequence: CASSPGAGTDTQYF. The CDR3 nucleotides are TGTGCCAGCTCACCAGGGGCAGGGACAGATACGCAGTATTTT. Full variable domain (remainder filled in from reference TRBV18 and TRBJ2-3): NAGVMQNPRHLVRRRGQEARLRCSPMKGHSHVYWYRQLPEEGLKFMVYLQKENIIDESGMPKERFSAEFPKEGPSILRIQQVVRGDSAAYFCASSPGAGTDTQYFGPGTRLTVL.

The count of this clone is one. The chain uses TRBV4-3 and TRBJ1-1, with 8 bases fitting TRBD1. CDR3 length: 16 residues. Trimming at V came to 4 bases and at J to 4 bases, leaving 11 bases not matched to a gene. Germline-derived CDR1 and CDR2 are LGHNA and YSLEER. Written as DNA, the CDR3 is TGCGCCAGCAGCCCAACCTCCGGACAGGGCCTCACTGAAGCTTTCTTT. This translates into CASSPTSGQGLTEAFF.

The CDR3 nucleotides are TGTGCCAGCAGCTTTTATCTGGGGAGAGGCACTGAAGCTTTCTTT. It translates to CASSFYLGRGTEAFF. V and J are TRBV5-6 and TRBJ1-1; D unclear. Trimming removed 2 bases from V and 4 bases from J, with 15 bases in between. Germline values: CDR1 SGHDT, CDR2 YYEEEE. The CDR3 extends over 15 amino acids.

This clone was observed a handful of times. This chain connects TRBV9 to TRBJ2-1; TRBD2 is a possible D gene (7 bases). Germline CDR1 and CDR2: SGDLS and YYNGEE. The CDR3 is made up of 15 amino acids. Deletions cut 4 bases from V and 4 bases from J, with 15 bases between. CDR3 amino acids: CASSIAGATYNEQFF. The CDR3 DNA is TGTGCCAGCAGCATCGCGGGGGCCACGTACAATGAGCAGTTCTTC.

This clone was counted between two and nine times. The gene calls are TRBV6-5 and TRBJ1-1, with D tentatively TRBD1 (6 bases). Trimming took 2 bases from V and 10 from J, leaving 20 bases between them. Germline V gene data show CDR1 as MNHEY and CDR2 as SVGAGI. The CDR3 is 15 amino acids. The CDR3 DNA reads TGTGCCAGCAGTTACAGGTCCAGCGGGGGGCTCGTAGCTTTCTTT. Amino acids: CASSYRSSGGLVAFF.

The chain has TRBV5-1 and TRBJ1-6, with 7 bases aligning to TRBD1. Trimming took 5 bases from V and 6 from J; bases not matched to a gene: 8. The germline CDR1 and CDR2 sequences are SGHRS and YFSETQ. The CDR3 has 15 residues. The CDR3 reads CASRTTQGSNSPLHF. The CDR3 DNA is TGCGCCAGCAGAACGACACAGGGGAGTAATTCACCCCTCCACTTT.

The V call is TRBV10-1, the J call TRBJ2-3; 9 bases are shared with TRBD2. The CDR3 extends over 15 amino acids. Germline V gives CDR1 WNHNN, CDR2 SYGVQD (reference sequence). Losses at the gene ends were 3 bases for V and 7 bases for J; bases not matched to a gene: 8. CDR3 in amino acids: CASSEVRGGPNTQYF. Written as DNA, the CDR3 is TGCGCCAGCAGTGAAGTGCGGGGGGGCCCCAATACGCAGTATTTT.

CDR3 sequence: CASSGTGAGYGYTF. DNA for the CDR3: TGTGCCAGTAGCGGGACAGGGGCTGGCTATGGCTACACCTTC. The V call is TRBV19, the J call TRBJ1-2, with 10 positions matching TRBD1. The CDR3 consists of 14 residues. CDR1 LNHDA and CDR2 SQIVND come from the germline V gene (reference sequence). V trimming: 6 bases; J trimming: 4 bases; junction bases outside the gene matches: 5.

This clone was observed once. V is TRBV5-8 and J is TRBJ1-5; 7 bases align to TRBD1. From germline, CDR1 is SGHTS and CDR2 YDEGEE. This CDR3 has 16 residues. The V segment lost 0 bases and the J segment 4 bases; nucleotides outside the gene matches: 7. Here the CDR3 DNA reads TGTGCCAGCAGCTTGGCCTTTGCGACAGGGAATCAGCCCCAGCATTTT. Translating it yields CASSLAFATGNQPQHF.

The chain is built from TRBV5-6 and TRBJ1-3; D is perhaps TRBD1 (6 bases). The germline gives CDR1 SGHDT, CDR2 YYEEEE. The CDR3 totals 15 residues. V lost 4 bases, J lost 2 bases, and 13 bases lay in between. The DNA for the CDR3 is TGTGCCAGCAGCCCGCCGGCAGGGGCTGGAAACACCATATATTTT. The encoded protein is CASSPPAGAGNTIYF.

This chain links TRBV27 with TRBJ1-6; D gene unclear. Germline values: CDR1 MNHEY, CDR2 SMNVEV (reference sequence). Trimming took off 4 bases at V and 8 bases at J, with 9 bases between the two ends. The CDR3 runs 13 residues. The CDR3 here is CASSYGFDSPLHF. In DNA form, the CDR3 reads TGTGCCAGCAGTTACGGTTTTGATTCACCCCTCCACTTT.

This clone was seen a handful of times. The V gene is TRBV9, the J gene TRBJ1-1, with D possibly being TRBD1 (6 bases). The germline V gene has CDR1 SGDLS and CDR2 YYNGEE. The CDR3 is 18 residues long. Trimming took 4 bases from V and 0 from J, leaving 22 bases between them. CDR3 sequence (DNA): TGTGCCAGCAGCCCCACTAGCGGAGGGGGGGGGCTGAACACTGAAGCTTTCTTT. It specifies CASSPTSGGGGLNTEAFF.

This sequence joins TRBV28 and TRBJ2-5; 13 bases are a match to TRBD2. The CDR3 covers 17 residues. Germline V gene sequence: CDR1 MDHEN, CDR2 SYDVKM. Unmatched junction bases numbered 9, after V lost 2 bases and J lost 6 bases. Here the CDR3 reads CASSLGGTSGEQKTQYF. CDR3 nucleotides: TGTGCCAGCAGTTTAGGGGGGACTAGCGGGGAGCAGAAGACCCAGTACTTC.

The J gene is TRBJ2-5, the V gene TRBV5-4; 11 bases fit TRBD2. CDR1 and CDR2 (germline): SGHNT, YYREEE (reference sequence). Trimming at V came to 3 bases and at J to 2 bases, leaving 9 bases not matched to a gene. The CDR3 runs 17 residues. CDR3 DNA: TGTGCCAGCAGCTATGGGACTAGCGGCCTGGGGCAAGAGACCCAGTACTTC. Protein: CASSYGTSGLGQETQYF.

The chain combines TRBV3-1 (or the pseudogene TRBV3-2) with TRBJ1-4; D possibly corresponds to TRBD1 (5 bases). The V gene lost 1 base and the J gene lost 4 bases, with 10 bases spanning the gap. The CDR3 extends over 15 amino acids. The germline gives CDR1 LGHDT, CDR2 YNNKEL (reference sequence). CDR3 loop: CASSQVQGGNEKLFF. The CDR3 region has the DNA TGTGCCAGCAGCCAAGTTCAGGGTGGTAATGAAAAACTGTTTTTT.

The genes are TRBV5-1 and TRBJ1-2; TRBD1 agrees at 11 bases. Trimming cost V 3 bases and J 8 bases; bases outside gene matches: 9. The germline gives CDR1 SGHRS, CDR2 YFSETQ. This CDR3 is built from 15 residues. CDR3 nucleotides: TGCGCCAGCAGCTCCGAAGGGACAGGGGGGCACGGCTACACCTTC. It codes for CASSSEGTGGHGYTF.

J is TRBJ1-1 and V is TRBV5-8; 8 bases map to TRBD1. V lost 5 bases to trimming and J lost 0 bases; unmatched junction nucleotides: 3. Germline CDR1 SGHTS, CDR2 YDEGEE. This CDR3 contains 14 residues. DNA of the CDR3: TGTGCCAGCAGACCGGGACAGGTGAACACTGAAGCTTTCTTT. Its protein is CASRPGQVNTEAFF. The full variable domain, its missing parts supplied by reference TRBV5-8 and TRBJ1-1, is EAGVTQSPTHLIKTRGQQATLRCSPISGHTSVYWYQQALGLGLQFLLWYDEGEERNRGNFPPRFSGRQFPNYSSELNVNALELEDSALYLCASRPGQVNTEAFFGQGTRLTVV.

The V and J genes are TRBV5-1 and TRBJ2-7, with D perhaps TRBD1 (6 bases). V was cut by 2 bases and J by 6 bases, with 12 bases left in between. The germline V gene encodes CDR1 SGHRS and CDR2 YFSETQ. The CDR3 is made up of 13 amino acids. The CDR3 DNA reads TGCGCCAGCAGCTTAGAAGGGGGACGCGAGCAGTACTTC. This sequence encodes CASSLEGGREQYF.